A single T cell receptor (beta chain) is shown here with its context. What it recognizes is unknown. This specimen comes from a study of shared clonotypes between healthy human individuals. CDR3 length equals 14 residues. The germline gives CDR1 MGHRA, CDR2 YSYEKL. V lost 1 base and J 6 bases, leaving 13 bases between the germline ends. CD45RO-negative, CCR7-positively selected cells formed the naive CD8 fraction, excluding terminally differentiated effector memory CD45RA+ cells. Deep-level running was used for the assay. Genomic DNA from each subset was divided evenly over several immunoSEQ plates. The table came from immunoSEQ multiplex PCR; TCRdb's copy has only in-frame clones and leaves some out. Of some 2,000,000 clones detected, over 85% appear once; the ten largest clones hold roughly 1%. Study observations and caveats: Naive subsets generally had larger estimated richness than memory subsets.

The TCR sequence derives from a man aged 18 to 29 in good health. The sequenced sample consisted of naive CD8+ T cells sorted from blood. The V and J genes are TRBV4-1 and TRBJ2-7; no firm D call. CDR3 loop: CASSQVLASGEQYF. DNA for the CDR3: TGCGCCAGCAGCCAAGTACTTGCGTCTGGCGAGCAGTACTTC.